The 32 T cell receptor beta chains presented below share a single source sample, sequenced in a study of shared clonotypes between healthy human individuals. Positive CCR7 selection of CD45RO-negative cells yielded the naive CD8 cells, and terminally differentiated effector memory CD45RA+ cells were excluded. Measured with immunoSEQ multiplex PCR; TCRdb has only the in-frame clones, and not every one. The table records hundreds of thousands of clones, just under 97% of them present only once. Sequenced input: naive CD8+ T cells sorted from blood. The receptors originated from a young woman in good health.

The chain employs TRBV7-6 and TRBJ1-3; 8 bases are shared with TRBD1. This CDR3 has 17 residues. Germline assignment: CDR1 SGHVS and CDR2 FNYEAQ. V dropped 1 base and J dropped 3; count of bases not matched to a gene: 8. The CDR3 loop reads CASSLGAGGARGNTIYF. The CDR3 DNA reads TGTGCCAGCAGCTTAGGAGCAGGGGGCGCGCGTGGAAACACCATATATTTT.

This sequence joins TRBV28 and TRBJ1-6; D call uncertain. Germline V gene data show CDR1 as MDHEN and CDR2 as SYDVKM. CDR3 length equals 13 residues. DNA for the CDR3: TGTGCAGCAATCGACGGTCTCAATTCACCCCTCCACTTT. It is translated as CAAIDGLNSPLHF.

The chain has TRBV4-1 and TRBJ2-5; D gene ambiguous. Germline V gene data show CDR1 as MGHRA and CDR2 as YSYEKL. The CDR3 contains 14 residues. V was shortened by 3 bases and J by 5 bases, with 13 bases between the two germline ends. The CDR3 is CASSQARGYETQYF. The CDR3, as DNA: TGCGCCAGCAGCCAGGCTCGAGGTTATGAGACCCAGTACTTC.

V usage is TRBV14 and J usage is TRBJ2-1; 7 nucleotides agree with TRBD2. Trimming took 0 bases from V and 2 from J; bases not matched to a gene: 4. Germline CDR1 and CDR2: SGHDN and FVKESK. The CDR3 is made up of 16 amino acids. The CDR3 DNA reads TGTGCCAGCAGCCAAGAGTCGGGGGGAGCCTACAATGAGCAGTTCTTC. Translated, it gives CASSQESGGAYNEQFF.

The chain uses TRBV4-1 and TRBJ1-2, with a possible D match to TRBD1 (5 bases). CDR1 is MGHRA, CDR2 YSYEKL, per germline. V gave up 4 bases and J gave up 7 bases, with 16 bases separating them. The CDR3 runs 14 residues. The CDR3 loop is CASSPRGGGGGYTF. The CDR3 DNA reads TGCGCCAGCAGCCCTCGAGGCGGGGGAGGTGGCTACACCTTC.

This clone was recorded once. The genes are TRBV30 and TRBJ2-5, with 12 bases aligning to TRBD2. The CDR3 sequence is 17 residues long. Germline V lookup: CDR1 GTSNPN, CDR2 SVGIG (reference sequence). V was pared by 0 bases and J by 5 bases, with 10 bases of the junction left unmatched. The CDR3, as DNA: TGTGCCTGGAGTGTGGGGCTAGCGGGAGGGCCCGGGGAGACCCAGTACTTC. It is translated as CAWSVGLAGGPGETQYF.

The chain links TRBV5-1 to TRBJ2-5; weak D call: TRBD2 (5 bases). Germline V CDR1 and CDR2: SGHRS, YFSETQ. V shed 0 bases and J shed 5 bases, with 14 bases lying between them. The CDR3 runs to 15 residues. The CDR3 DNA reads as TGCGCCAGCAGCTTGGGGCAGCAGAGAGGGGAGACCCAGTACTTC. It translates to CASSLGQQRGETQYF. Combining the CDR3 with reference TRBV5-1 and TRBJ2-5 gives the whole variable domain KAGVTQTPRYLIKTRGQQVTLSCSPISGHRSVSWYQQTPGQGLQFLFEYFSETQRNKGNFPGRFSGRQFSNSRSEMNVSTLELGDSALYLCASSLGQQRGETQYFGPGTRLLVL.

V and J are TRBV28 and TRBJ2-3, with 7 bases identical to TRBD1. This CDR3 is 17 amino acids long. V lost 7 bases, J lost 0 bases, and 13 bases stayed unmatched. The germline V gene has CDR1 MDHEN and CDR2 SYDVKM. The CDR3 DNA follows: TGTGCCAGCAAACAGGGGCCTTCGGGACAGAGCACAGATACGCAGTATTTT. It yields the protein CASKQGPSGQSTDTQYF. Drawing the rest from reference TRBV28 and TRBJ2-3, the complete variable domain is DVKVTQSSRYLVKRTGEKVFLECVQDMDHENMFWYRQDPGLGLRLIYFSYDVKMKEKGDIPEGYSVSREKKERFSLILESASTNQTSMYLCASKQGPSGQSTDTQYFGPGTRLTVL.

A note on this clone: This specimen includes other DNA sequences encoding the same CDR3. V is TRBV13 and J is TRBJ1-1; a possible D gene is TRBD1 (6 bases). Trimming shortened V by 0 bases and J by 1 base, and 9 bases separated the two germline ends. CDR3 length: 15 residues. Germline CDR1 is PRHDT and CDR2 is FYEKMQ (reference sequence). This chain's CDR3 is CASSLGRGGNTEAFF. CDR3 nucleotides: TGTGCCAGCAGCTTAGGCAGGGGCGGGAACACTGAAGCTTTCTTT.

This clone showed up just a few times. The rearrangement uses TRBV5-5 and TRBJ2-7; TRBD1 aligns across 8 bases. This CDR3 comprises 12 residues. The germline V gene has CDR1 SGHKS and CDR2 YYEKEE (reference sequence). J gave up 6 bases and V 4 bases, and 3 bases lay outside the gene matches. The CDR3 here is CASSLGTGEQYF. CDR3 nucleotides: TGTGCCAGCAGCCTCGGGACAGGCGAGCAGTACTTC. Combining the CDR3 with reference TRBV5-5 and TRBJ2-7 gives the whole variable domain DAGVTQSPTHLIKTRGQQVTLRCSPISGHKSVSWYQQVLGQGPQFIFQYYEKEERGRGNFPDRFSARQFPNYSSELNVNALLLGDSALYLCASSLGTGEQYFGPGTRLTVT.

This chain joins TRBV2 and TRBJ2-7; D is undetermined. Germline V gene lookup returns CDR1 SNHLY and CDR2 FYNNEI. Trimming pared 4 bases from V and 3 bases from J, leaving 10 bases between. The length of the CDR3 is 13 residues. The CDR3 nucleotides are TGTGCCAGCAGTGGTCGGATGGGCTACGAGCAGTACTTC. It is translated as CASSGRMGYEQYF.

This sequence joins TRBV21-1 and TRBJ1-5; TRBD1 is the table's D call and was not checked against the DNA. TRBV21-1 is given as a pseudogene. The CDR3 length is 12 residues. The CDR3, as DNA: TGTGCCAGCAGGGACAGGCGGGAGCCCCAGCATTTT. This encodes CASRDRREPQHF.

This chain joins TRBV30 and TRBJ2-7; TRBD2 aligns across 7 bases. Germline values: CDR1 GTSNPN, CDR2 SVGIG (reference sequence). The trim removed 1 base at V and 0 bases at J, leaving 6 bases unmatched. This CDR3 region has 15 residues. CDR3 coding DNA: TGTGCCTGGAGTGACGGATTAGCGGGCTCCTACGAGCAGTACTTC. It translates to CAWSDGLAGSYEQYF.

To note about this clone: Additional DNA sequences in this sample encode the identical CDR3. The chain has TRBV27 and TRBJ2-7; 8 positions agree with TRBD2. V was pared by 4 bases and J by 4 bases, with 3 bases of the junction left unmatched. Germline CDR1 and CDR2: MNHEY and SMNVEV (reference sequence). The CDR3 is 13 amino acids. CDR3 region: CASSYRGRYEQYF. The CDR3 DNA reads as TGTGCCAGCAGTTACCGCGGGAGGTACGAGCAGTACTTC.

The J gene is TRBJ1-5, the V gene TRBV27; tentatively, D is TRBD1 (5 bases). V dropped 2 bases and J dropped 0 bases, with 14 bases sitting between them. This CDR3 has 17 residues. CDR1 and CDR2 from the germline V gene are MNHEY and SMNVEV (reference sequence). CDR3: CASSLRGDRYSNQPQHF. CDR3 sequence (DNA): TGTGCCAGCAGTTTACGGGGGGACCGCTATAGCAATCAGCCCCAGCATTTT.

The rearrangement joins TRBV29-1 to TRBJ2-5; D ambiguous. With the DNA end fitting TRBJ2-7 better, the J assignment may be wrong. Germline V gives CDR1 SQVTM, CDR2 ANQGSEA. The CDR3 length is 12 residues. CDR3 DNA sequence: TGCAGCATCCCCATGACTCCCTACGAGCAGTACTTC. Translated: CSIPMTPYEQYF.

The gene calls are TRBV16 and TRBJ2-7; possibly TRBD1 for D (6 bases). The CDR3 has 16 amino acids. V was cut by 4 bases and J by 7 bases, with 23 bases left in between. Germline V gene sequence: CDR1 KGHSY, CDR2 FQNENV. The CDR3 region has the DNA TGTGCCAGCAGCCCCACCATCCGGGCAGGGGAAGAGGAGCAGTACTTC. It is translated as CASSPTIRAGEEEQYF.

The chain combines TRBV10-3 with TRBJ2-1, with 11 bases lining up with TRBD2. CDR1 is ENHRY and CDR2 is SYGVKD in the germline V gene. This CDR3 is 17 amino acids long. J lost 10 bases, V lost 0 bases, and 11 bases had no gene match. The CDR3 DNA follows: TGTGCCATCAGTGAGTCGTTAACTAGCGGGAGTCTAGAGGAGCAGTTCTTC. Translating it yields CAISESLTSGSLEEQFF.

The J gene is TRBJ2-2, the V gene TRBV7-9; 10 bases fit TRBD2. Germline-derived CDR1 and CDR2 are SEHNR and FQNEAQ (reference sequence). The CDR3 is 15 residues long. Losses at the gene ends were 6 bases for V and 2 bases for J; bases not matched to a gene: 3. The CDR3 loop is CASRVAGGNTGELFF. DNA for the CDR3: TGTGCCAGCAGAGTAGCGGGGGGCAACACCGGGGAGCTGTTTTTT. Full variable domain (remainder filled in from reference TRBV7-9 and TRBJ2-2): DTGVSQNPRHKITKRGQNVTFRCDPISEHNRLYWYRQTLGQGPEFLTYFQNEAQLEKSRLLSDRFSAERPKGSFSTLEIQRTEQGDSAMYLCASRVAGGNTGELFFGEGSRLTVL.

This clone was counted once. The chain joins TRBV6-5 to TRBJ2-7; no definite D call. The CDR3 has 13 residues. In germline, CDR1 is MNHEY, CDR2 SVGAGI. The V and J ends lost 5 bases and 7 bases respectively, with 15 bases between them. For the CDR3, the DNA is TGTGCCAGCAGTATGATACCCCTGGGGGAGCAGTACTTC. Its protein product is CASSMIPLGEQYF.

The chain has TRBV11-3 and TRBJ2-1; D not resolved. Germline V gene data show CDR1 as SGHNT and CDR2 as YENEEA. The CDR3 runs 15 residues. Between the trimmed V and J ends, which lost 0 bases and 0 bases, there was a span of 6 bases. CDR3 region: CASSLEDISYNEQFF. The CDR3 DNA is TGTGCCAGCAGCTTAGAAGATATCTCCTACAATGAGCAGTTCTTC.

The rearrangement uses TRBV29-1 and TRBJ2-1; D gene uncertain. Germline CDR1 is SQVTM and CDR2 is ANQGSEA. The CDR3 is 15 residues long. Trimming shortened V by 2 bases and J by 9 bases, and 20 bases separated the two germline ends. DNA for the CDR3: TGCAGCGTTGAATATTGGCAATCTCTACACAGTGAGCAGTTCTTC. It specifies CSVEYWQSLHSEQFF.

The rearrangement links TRBV7-9 to TRBJ2-5; 7 bases agree with TRBD1. Germline-derived CDR1 and CDR2 are SEHNR and FQNEAQ (reference sequence). CDR3 length: 12 amino acids. The V gene end was trimmed by 8 bases and the J gene end by 4 bases; junction bases not matched to a gene: 4. CDR3: CASDRGRETQYF. The CDR3 bases are TGTGCCAGCGATAGGGGGCGAGAGACCCAGTACTTC.

The chain carries TRBV28 and TRBJ2-3; 12 positions match TRBD2. J was trimmed by 2 bases and V by 6 bases; bases with no gene match: 15. The CDR3 is 19 amino acids. Germline V gene sequence: CDR1 MDHEN, CDR2 SYDVKM. For the CDR3, the DNA is TGTGCCAGCAGCACAGCCGGGCTAGCGGGAGGGCCTATCACAGATACGCAGTATTTT. Its protein product is CASSTAGLAGGPITDTQYF.

V and J are TRBV7-9 and TRBJ2-3; D possibly matches TRBD1 or TRBD2 (6 bases each). Between the trimmed V and J ends, which lost 10 bases and 5 bases, there was a span of 16 bases. Germline lookup yields CDR1 SEHNR and CDR2 FQNEAQ (reference sequence). This CDR3 has 13 residues. Here the CDR3 DNA reads TGTGCCACCCGGACCGGGGGCGTAGATACGCAGTATTTT. Its translation: CATRTGGVDTQYF.

J is TRBJ2-1 and V is TRBV19; 8 bases line up with TRBD2. Germline V lookup: CDR1 LNHDA, CDR2 SQIVND (reference sequence). V trimming: 4 bases; J trimming: 4 bases; junction bases outside the gene matches: 12. The CDR3 is 17 amino acids. DNA of the CDR3: TGTGCCAGTAGTACCGGGAGGGAGGGGAAGCGGTACAATGAGCAGTTCTTC. Protein: CASSTGREGKRYNEQFF.

This clone was observed a single time. This sequence joins TRBV5-6 and TRBJ2-6; 8 nucleotides match TRBD1. The CDR3 sequence is 18 residues long. In germline, CDR1 is SGHDT, CDR2 YYEEEE. The J segment lost 0 bases and the V segment lost 4 bases, leaving 9 bases of the junction unmatched. The DNA for the CDR3 is TGTGCCAGCAGCAGGGGGGACAGGAGAATCTCTGGGGCCAACGTCCTGACTTTC. Amino acids: CASSRGDRRISGANVLTF.

The chain is built from TRBV4-2 and TRBJ1-4, with a tentative D call TRBD1 (6 bases). The CDR3 totals 17 residues. Germline-derived CDR1 and CDR2 are LGHNA and YNFKEQ. V was shortened by 0 bases and J by 5 bases, with 16 bases between the two germline ends. The CDR3 here is CASSQDLSTGQNEKLFF. The CDR3 DNA reads TGTGCCAGCAGCCAAGATTTGAGTACAGGGCAAAATGAAAAACTGTTTTTT.

V and J are TRBV5-1 and TRBJ1-1, with D tentatively TRBD1 (6 bases). Germline V gene data show CDR1 as SGHRS and CDR2 as YFSETQ. The CDR3 runs 15 residues. Trimming took 4 bases from V and 4 from J, leaving 17 bases between them. CDR3 amino acids: CASSHGRGQGTEAFF. The CDR3 DNA is TGCGCCAGCAGCCATGGGCGGGGGCAGGGCACTGAAGCTTTCTTT.

The CDR3 reads CASSIDRGANQPQHF. CDR3 DNA sequence: TGTGCCAGTAGTATAGACCGGGGGGCGAATCAGCCCCAGCATTTT. This chain links TRBV19 with TRBJ1-5; a possible D gene is TRBD1 (6 bases). The V gene lost 0 bases and the J gene lost 4 bases, with 10 bases spanning the gap. Germline assignment: CDR1 LNHDA and CDR2 SQIVND (reference sequence). CDR3 length equals 15 residues. Combining the CDR3 with reference TRBV19 and TRBJ1-5 gives the whole variable domain DGGITQSPKYLFRKEGQNVTLSCEQNLNHDAMYWYRQDPGQGLRLIYYSQIVNDFQKGDIAEGYSVSREKKESFPLTVTSAQKNPTAFYLCASSIDRGANQPQHFGDGTRLSIL.

This clone was observed a few times. Other nucleotide sequences from this sample produce the same CDR3. The chain recombines TRBV7-9 with TRBJ1-2; D not resolved. This CDR3 has 13 amino acids. Trimming removed 1 base at V and 4 bases at J, with 7 bases between. The germline gives CDR1 SEHNR, CDR2 FQNEAQ (reference sequence). In DNA, the CDR3 is TGTGCCAGCAGCTTAGGGGGTTCCTATGGCTACACCTTC. This codes for CASSLGGSYGYTF.

The chain links TRBV2 to TRBJ2-7, with TRBD2 matching over 7 bases. This CDR3 has 16 amino acids. The germline V gene has CDR1 SNHLY and CDR2 FYNNEI. Trimming at V came to 2 bases and at J to 3 bases, leaving 10 bases not matched to a gene. CDR3 sequence (DNA): TGTGCCAGCAGTGAACACCCTGCGGGAGTTCACTACGAGCAGTACTTC. Protein sequence: CASSEHPAGVHYEQYF.